This TCR beta chain originates from a study of PD-1 blockade in classical Hodgkin lymphoma. Every patient was affected by relapse after autologous stem cell transplantation, while exposure to brentuximab vedotin was not uniform. The CDR3 length is 18 residues. V gave up 0 bases and J gave up 0 bases, with 16 bases separating them. The germline CDR1 and CDR2 sequences are SGHAT and FQNNGV. The method was immunoSEQ multiplex PCR; TCRdb's version includes in-frame clones alone and lacks a portion of them. The sample gives roughly 42,000 clones, around 71% of which show up once; 3% is in the top ten. This clonotype was obtained from a human donor with classical Hodgkin lymphoma. This sequence joins TRBV11-2 and TRBJ2-3; no clear D gene. Specimen: peripheral blood mononuclear cells (PBMCs), collected at baseline. The CDR3 loop is CASSLDITEVPSTDTQYF. The CDR3 region has the DNA TGTGCCAGCAGCTTAGATATTACAGAGGTCCCCAGCACAGATACGCAGTATTTT. The full variable domain, in which reference TRBV11-2 and TRBJ2-3 provide the parts outside the CDR3, is EAGVAQSPRYKIIEKRQSVAFWCNPISGHATLYWYQQILGQGPKLLIQFQNNGVVDDSQLPKDRFSAERLKGVDSTLKIQPAKLEDSAVYLCASSLDITEVPSTDTQYFGPGTRLTVL.